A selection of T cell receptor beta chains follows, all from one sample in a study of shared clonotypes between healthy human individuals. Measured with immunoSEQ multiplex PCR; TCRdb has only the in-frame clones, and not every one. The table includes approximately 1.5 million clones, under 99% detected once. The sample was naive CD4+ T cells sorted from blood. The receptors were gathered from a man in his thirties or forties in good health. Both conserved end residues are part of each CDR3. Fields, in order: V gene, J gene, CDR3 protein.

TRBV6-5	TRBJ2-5	CASSQRTVQETQYF
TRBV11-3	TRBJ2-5	CASSLDPRRDGDETQYF
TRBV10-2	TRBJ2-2	CASRSGGSTGELFF
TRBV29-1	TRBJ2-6	CSVGAIGTGVSGANVLTF
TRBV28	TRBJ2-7	CASSSLLGQTYEQYF
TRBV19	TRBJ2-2	CASSIGHGTGELFF
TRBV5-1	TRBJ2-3	CASSFSGTSTDTQYF
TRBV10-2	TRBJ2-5	CASTIQGGTQYF
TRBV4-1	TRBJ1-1	CASSQVGSASNTEAFF
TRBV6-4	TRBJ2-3	CASSDSPTGFRDTQYF
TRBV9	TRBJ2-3	CASSRGTIGLAGGFPDTQYF
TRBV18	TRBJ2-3	CASSPVSGGSTDTQYF
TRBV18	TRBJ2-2	CASSPRLNRGGSGELFF
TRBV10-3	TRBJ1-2	CAISPGYGYTF
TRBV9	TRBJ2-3	CASSVRGSTDTQYF
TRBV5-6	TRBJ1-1	CASSKTGPGEAFF
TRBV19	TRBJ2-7	CASSERGNYEQYF
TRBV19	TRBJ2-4	CASSFRQGAKNIQYF
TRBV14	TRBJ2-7	CASSQGDEQYF
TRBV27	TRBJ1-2	CASSADRGYGYTF
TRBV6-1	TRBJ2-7	CASSPLARRPYEQYF
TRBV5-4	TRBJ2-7	CASGPTGGAHEQYF
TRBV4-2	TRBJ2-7	CASSQERSQGVYEQYF
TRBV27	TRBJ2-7	CASSLAGLAGEGTHEQYF
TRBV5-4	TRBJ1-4	CASSLFRGGEKLFF
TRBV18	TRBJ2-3	CASSPLAGGRTDTQYF
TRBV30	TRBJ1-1	CAWSQSGSRRDTEAFF
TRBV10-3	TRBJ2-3	CAISESSLAGVDTQYF
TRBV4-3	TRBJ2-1	CASQRDSGDSSYNEQFF
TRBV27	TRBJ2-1	CATPGAGHCPYNEQFF
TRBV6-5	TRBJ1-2	CASRTTGLGGYTF
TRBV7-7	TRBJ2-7	CASSLDVGSEQYF
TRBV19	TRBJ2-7	CASSMTWGSYEQYF
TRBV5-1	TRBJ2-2	CASIEPGGSGELFF
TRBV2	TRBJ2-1	CASSYTGMTEQFF
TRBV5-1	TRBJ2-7	CASSLLKGQNEQYF
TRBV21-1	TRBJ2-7	CATYIRDSHYEQYF
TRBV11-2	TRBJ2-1	CASRTTSGRAHEQFF
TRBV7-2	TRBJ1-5	CASSLDSQPQHF
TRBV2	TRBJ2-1	CASSGEGHTEQFF
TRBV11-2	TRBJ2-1	CASSPTRVSSGVLGEQFF
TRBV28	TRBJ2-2	CASRTWTSGNTGTGELFF
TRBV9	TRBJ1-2	CASSVNVQGHYGYTF
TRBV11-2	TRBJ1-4	CASSLGDRGHEKLFF
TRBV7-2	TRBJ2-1	CASSLMGLADPNEQFF
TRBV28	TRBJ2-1	CASRQPGLAGGSSYNEQFF
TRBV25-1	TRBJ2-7	CASSESGTSSYEQYF
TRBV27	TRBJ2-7	CASSFGDGIYEQYF
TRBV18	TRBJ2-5	CASSPDLKGTQYF
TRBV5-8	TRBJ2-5	CASSDGTSGSPSGETQYF
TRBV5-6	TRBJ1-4	CASSLDPGGGEKLFF
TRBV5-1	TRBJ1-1	CASSLEGGPKLAFF